This T cell receptor beta chain was recorded in a study of glioma-infiltrating T cells. Study observations and caveats: Non-neoplastic patients had below-expected tissue-blood divergence, while all gliomas exceeded expectation. Only very few CDR3 sequences appeared in both tissue and blood.

Using RNA template, CDR3s of TCR alpha and beta were amplified with iRepertoire arm-PCR. Input was roughly 85-400 ng of tissue mRNA or PBMC total RNA. TCRdb processed the multiplex PCR reads anew with MiXCR; each CDR3 protein has one entry. Of 150,000 to 200,000 distinct CDR3 sequences detected, roughly 32% appear once; the ten largest clones hold about 19%. This clonotype was detected ten times or more. Its antigen is as yet unknown. The CDR3 runs 14 residues. V dropped 5 bases and J dropped 6 bases, with 17 bases sitting between them. In germline, CDR1 is MNHNS, CDR2 SASEGT. Sequencing used glioma tissue, nonneoplastic brain tissue, or PBMCs (not recorded which). The V gene is TRBV6-1, the J gene TRBJ2-7; TRBD1 is a possible D gene (5 bases). This receptor was obtained from a human donor with low-grade glioma or glioblastoma, undergoing nonglioma brain surgery, or in good health (not recorded which). CDR3 nucleotide sequence: TGTGCCAGCAGTTATGGGCAGGGTGGTGGCGAGCAGTACTTC. Translating it yields CASSYGQGGGEQYF.